These T cell receptor beta chains were read from a single sample in a study of PD-1 blockade in classical Hodgkin lymphoma. TCRdb keeps only in-frame clones here, not all; method: immunoSEQ multiplex PCR. There are 4,500 to 5,500 clones in the sample; 77% occur only once, and around 24% lies in the top ten. The source material was CD8+ T cells from blood, sampled at baseline. These receptors all stem from a human donor with classical Hodgkin lymphoma. Both conserved end residues are part of each CDR3. Clone size is shown for a subset of rows, as once, few, many or a class of expanded clone.

CDR3aa	j_gene	v_gene	abundance
CASSPGAGDTQYF	TRBJ2-3	TRBV13	-
CASSPRDWSSGANVLTF	TRBJ2-6	TRBV7-3	-
CASSLDFSGGRSAGETQYF	TRBJ2-5	TRBV7-9	-
CASSPGQNTEAFF	TRBJ1-1	TRBV7-9	-
CASSPLSTGPEAFF	TRBJ1-1	TRBV6-1	-
CASSWPSAGGSYNEQFF	TRBJ2-1	TRBV28	-
CASSQEPSGGYNEQFF	TRBJ2-1	TRBV4-1	-
CASSVFGTPNTGELFF	TRBJ2-2	TRBV9	-
CASSLVGTSNEQFF	TRBJ2-1	TRBV5-6	-
CASSSSGLTPYEQYF	TRBJ2-7	TRBV7-8	-
CASSQDLTGYTF	TRBJ1-2	TRBV4-1	few
CASSGLAGGPPEAQDTQYF	TRBJ2-3	TRBV28	-
CASSYSTASGEDTQYF	TRBJ2-3	TRBV6-5	-
CASSIYGGRRAPRTYGYTF	TRBJ1-2	TRBV7-6	few
CASSPDQPYEQYF	TRBJ2-7	TRBV7-2	-
CASSVDAGGGADEQYF	-	TRBV9	-